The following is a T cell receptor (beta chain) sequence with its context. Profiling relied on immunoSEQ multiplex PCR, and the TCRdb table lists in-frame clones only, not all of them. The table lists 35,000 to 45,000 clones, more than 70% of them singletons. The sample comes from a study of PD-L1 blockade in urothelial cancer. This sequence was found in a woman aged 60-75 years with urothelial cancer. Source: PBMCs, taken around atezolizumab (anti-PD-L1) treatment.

The CDR3 loop reads CSVVSSAQGSTGELFF. The CDR3 DNA reads TGCAGCGTTGTATCATCGGCGCAGGGTAGCACCGGGGAGCTGTTTTTT. This chain joins TRBV29-1 and TRBJ2-2; tentative D call: TRBD1 (5 bases). This CDR3 contains 16 residues. Germline assignment: CDR1 SQVTM and CDR2 ANQGSEA. The ends were cut back, 4 bases at V and 4 bases at J, with 19 bases in the middle.